This TCR beta chain was sequenced during a study of blood T cell repertoires in COVID-19 (dated by TCRdb to the early 2020s). With respect to the entire study: The collaborator samples originated in the United States, Italy and Spain and spanned the acute and convalescent phases of COVID-19. A freely available public database, intended as a resource for researchers studying the immune response to SARS-CoV-2, is where the repertoires were released. The dataset comprised deeply sampled blood TCRbeta repertoires from subjects exposed to, actively infected with, or recovered from COVID-19. The material from the prospective study consisted of cDNA or gDNA derived from T cells, B-cell-depleted T cells, or PBMCs. Samples were obtained from the ongoing ImmuneRACE study (first 160 participants) and from 1,200 or so subjects provided by 6 global collaborators. Where HLA class I and class II types were available, the types were taken from metadata supplied by the sample provider, not from assay-based typing. A de-identified subject ID, COVID-19 status, age in years and sex were almost always included in the sample metadata. General findings and caveats noted by the study authors: How much clinical and demographic metadata was included differed by source and by participant, and the metadata was provided uncurated.

Notes on this clone: The clone's antigen remains unknown. No much larger clonotype is one base removed from it; base qualities were not supplied.

The immunoSEQ Assay, a bias-controlled multiplex PCR, was used to amplify TCRbeta CDR3 regions from genomic DNA. The paper's data handling went like this. The number of nucleated cells in each sample was estimated from the amplification of reference gene primers within the assay. Sequence reads were collapsed and filtered to measure the absolute abundance of every unique TCRbeta CDR3 rearrangement. For each sample, productive Simpson clonality was calculated as the square root of Simpson's diversity index over productive rearrangements. Drawn from immuneACCESS, this table holds only the in-frame rearrangements with V and J called that TCRdb kept. Clones are partly lost; checked studies trace under half to an unresolved V gene and leave the rest unexplained. The DNA gave D and trimming, while V, J and clone size come from that table. The sample has 200,000 to 300,000 clones on record, 70% to 90% of them singletons. The top ten clonotypes cover approximately 0.7% of the sample.

Each collaborating institution followed its own protocols to collect whole blood in K2EDTA tubes. For TCRbeta analysis, collaborator samples were shipped as frozen whole blood, as isolated PBMCs, or as DNA extracted from either sample type. The sequenced sample was peripheral blood. This clonotype originated in a human donor in a cohort sampled during active COVID-19.

The nucleotides are TGTGCCAGCAATCAGAGGGAGGGCCTTAACAATGAGCAGTTCTTC. This is translated as CASNQREGLNNEQFF. This receptor chain uses TRBV27 and TRBJ2-1, and 7 junctional nucleotides match TRBD2. The CDR1 and CDR2 encoded by the germline V gene (reference sequence) are MNHEY and SMNVEV. After removal of 7 bases from V and 5 bases from J, the junction retains 11 bases not matched to a gene. From the cysteine up to the phenylalanine, the CDR3 has a length of 15 residues. The CDR3 DNA has 45 bases and is translated from base 1.